At least ten counts were recorded for the clone carrying this TCR beta chain. As handled by the study authors: For nucleated cells, counts were estimated from reference gene primer amplification. Here immunoSEQ multiplex PCR was the method, and the copy in TCRdb shows in-frame clones only, minus some. The DNA gave D and trimming, while V, J and clone size come from that table. Here the sample spans 130,000 or so clones, 88% being singletons. This sample is part of a study of blood T cell repertoires in COVID-19. The wider study: Collection of acute and convalescent COVID-19 samples took place in the United States, Italy and Spain. PBMCs, B-cell-depleted T cells, or T cells were the source of the cDNA or gDNA that made up the material.

The CDR3 is 15 residues long. The germline gives CDR1 LGHNA, CDR2 YNFKEQ. V shed 0 bases and J 4 bases; nucleotides not matched to a gene: 2. The TCR originated in a woman aged 55-75 years with acute or convalescent COVID-19. Sample: peripheral blood. V gene TRBV4-2 combines with J gene TRBJ2-3; 9 bases agree with TRBD2. The CDR3 coding sequence is TGTGCCAGCAGCCAAGAGCGGGGGGGCCCAGATACGCAGTATTTT. Its translation is CASSQERGGPDTQYF.